The T cell receptor beta chain described here comes from a study of T cells in localized non-small cell lung cancer. Generated by immunoSEQ multiplex PCR, the TCRdb table keeps only in-frame clones and is missing some. The sample consists of 100,000 to 150,000 clones, roughly 90% of them appearing once. Germline loops: CDR1 KGHSH, CDR2 LQKENI. The CDR3 spans 13 residues. V lost 10 bases to trimming and J lost 6 bases, with 19 bases between them. The V gene is TRBV18, the J gene TRBJ2-7; D might be TRBD2 (6 bases). The starting material was peripheral blood, obtained before any cancer treatment. The clonotype was recovered from a female donor at least 60 years old with stage I lung adenocarcinoma. CDR3 DNA sequence: TGTGCCAATTCTGGGGGACTTGAGGGCGAGCAGTACTTC. Its protein is CANSGGLEGEQYF.